This TCR beta chain was captured in a study of cytomegalovirus exposure and HLA in healthy donors. Notes on the study in general: A later analysis reported that several of the most significant clusters appeared to be linked to common viral pathogens, among them Epstein-Barr virus. As a later analysis revealed, most CMV-associated TCR beta chains appeared HLA-restricted.

Per germline, CDR1 SGHKS and CDR2 YYEKEE (reference sequence). Trimming stripped 0 bases from V and 7 bases from J, with 10 bases between. This CDR3 contains 14 residues. The study ran its PCR with 60 Vbeta and 13 Jbeta primers. Clones were read by immunoSEQ multiplex PCR, and TCRdb kept only the in-frame ones, dropping some. The sample holds roughly 200,000 clones, 75% to 85% seen once. About this clone itself: What it binds is not known.

Healthy bone marrow donors made up the donor group. The specimen was PBMCs. The sequence was obtained from a woman aged 45-59 years in good health and CMV-seronegative. The chain joins TRBV5-5 to TRBJ2-2; no clear D. CDR3 DNA: TGTGCCAGCAGCTTGGTAGTAGTTGGCGGGGAGCTGTTTTTT. Residues: CASSLVVVGGELFF.